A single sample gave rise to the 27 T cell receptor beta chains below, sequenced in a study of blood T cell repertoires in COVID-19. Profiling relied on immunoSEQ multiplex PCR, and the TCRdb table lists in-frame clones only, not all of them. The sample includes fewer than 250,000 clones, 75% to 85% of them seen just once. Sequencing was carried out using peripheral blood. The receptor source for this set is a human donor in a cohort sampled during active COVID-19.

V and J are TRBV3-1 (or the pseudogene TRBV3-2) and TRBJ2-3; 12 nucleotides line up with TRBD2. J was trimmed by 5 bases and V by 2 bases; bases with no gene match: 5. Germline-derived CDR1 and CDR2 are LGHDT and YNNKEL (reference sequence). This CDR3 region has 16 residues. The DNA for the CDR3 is TGTGCCAGCAGCCAACGACTAGCGGGGGAGGGAGATACGCAGTATTTT. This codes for CASSQRLAGEGDTQYF.

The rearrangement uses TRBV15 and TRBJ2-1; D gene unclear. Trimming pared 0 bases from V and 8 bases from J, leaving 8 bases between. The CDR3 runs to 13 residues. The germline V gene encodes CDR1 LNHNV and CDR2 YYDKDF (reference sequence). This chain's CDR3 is CATSRDSGYEQFF. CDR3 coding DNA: TGTGCCACCAGCAGAGATTCTGGCTATGAGCAGTTCTTC.

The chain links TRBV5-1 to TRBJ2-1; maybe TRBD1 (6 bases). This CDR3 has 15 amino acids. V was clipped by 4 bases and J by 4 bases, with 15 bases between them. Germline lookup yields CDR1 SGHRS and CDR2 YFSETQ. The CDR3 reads CASSHGQTQYNEQFF. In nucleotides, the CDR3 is TGCGCCAGCAGCCACGGACAGACACAGTACAATGAGCAGTTCTTC.

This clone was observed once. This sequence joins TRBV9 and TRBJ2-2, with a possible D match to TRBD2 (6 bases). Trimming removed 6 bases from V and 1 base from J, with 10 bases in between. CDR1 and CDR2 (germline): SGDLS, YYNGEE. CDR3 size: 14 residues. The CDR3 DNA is TGTGCCAGCATGGGAGCGGGGAACACCGGGGAGCTGTTTTTT. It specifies CASMGAGNTGELFF.

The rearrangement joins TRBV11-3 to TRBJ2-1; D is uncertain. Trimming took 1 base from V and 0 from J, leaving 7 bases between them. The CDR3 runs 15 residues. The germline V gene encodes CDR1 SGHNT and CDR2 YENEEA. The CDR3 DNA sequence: TGTGCCAGCAGCTTAGGACTCGTCTCCTACAATGAGCAGTTCTTC. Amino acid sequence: CASSLGLVSYNEQFF.

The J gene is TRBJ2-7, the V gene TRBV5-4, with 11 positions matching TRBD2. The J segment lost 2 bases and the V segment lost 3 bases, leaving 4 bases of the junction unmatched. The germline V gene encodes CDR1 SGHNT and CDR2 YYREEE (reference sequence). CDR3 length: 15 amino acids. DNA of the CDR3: TGTGCCAGCAGCTCCCTAGCGGGGGGCGCCTACGAGCAGTACTTC. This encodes CASSSLAGGAYEQYF.

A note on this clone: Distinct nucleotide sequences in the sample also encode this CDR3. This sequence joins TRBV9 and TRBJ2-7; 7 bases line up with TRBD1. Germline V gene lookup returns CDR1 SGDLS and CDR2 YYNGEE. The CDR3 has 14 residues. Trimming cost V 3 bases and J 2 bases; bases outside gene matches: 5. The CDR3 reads CASSATGVAYEQYF. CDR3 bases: TGTGCCAGCAGCGCTACAGGGGTGGCCTACGAGCAGTACTTC.

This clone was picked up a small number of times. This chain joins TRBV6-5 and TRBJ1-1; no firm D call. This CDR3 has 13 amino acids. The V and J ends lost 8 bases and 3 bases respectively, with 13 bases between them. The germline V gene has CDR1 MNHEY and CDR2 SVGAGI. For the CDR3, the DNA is TGTGCCAGCCGAACACCTCAGGACACTGAAGCTTTCTTT. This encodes CASRTPQDTEAFF.

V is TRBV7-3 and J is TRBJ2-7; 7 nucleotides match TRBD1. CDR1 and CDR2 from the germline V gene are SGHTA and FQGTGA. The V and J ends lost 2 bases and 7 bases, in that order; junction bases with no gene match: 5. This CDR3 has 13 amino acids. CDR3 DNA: TGTGCCAGCAGCTTACGGGAACAGGGGGAGCAGTACTTC. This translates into CASSLREQGEQYF.

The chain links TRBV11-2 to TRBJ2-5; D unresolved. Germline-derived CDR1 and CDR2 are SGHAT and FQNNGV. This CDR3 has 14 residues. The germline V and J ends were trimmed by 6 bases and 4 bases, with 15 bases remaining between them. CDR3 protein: CASSQESVRETQYF. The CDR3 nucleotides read TGTGCCAGCAGTCAAGAGTCCGTACGAGAGACCCAGTACTTC.

CDR3 bases: TGTGCCAGCAGTGAAGAAACGGATAATTCACCCCTCCACTTT. Its translation is CASSEETDNSPLHF. The chain couples TRBV2 to TRBJ1-6, with no clear D. This CDR3 comprises 14 residues. In germline, CDR1 is SNHLY, CDR2 FYNNEI. V gave up 1 base and J gave up 5 bases, with 6 bases separating them.

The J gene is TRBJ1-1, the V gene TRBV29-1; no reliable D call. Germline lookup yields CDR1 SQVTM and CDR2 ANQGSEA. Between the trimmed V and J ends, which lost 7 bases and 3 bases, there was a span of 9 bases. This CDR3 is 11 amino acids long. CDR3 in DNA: TGCAGCGGACAAGGATACACTGAAGCTTTCTTT. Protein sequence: CSGQGYTEAFF.

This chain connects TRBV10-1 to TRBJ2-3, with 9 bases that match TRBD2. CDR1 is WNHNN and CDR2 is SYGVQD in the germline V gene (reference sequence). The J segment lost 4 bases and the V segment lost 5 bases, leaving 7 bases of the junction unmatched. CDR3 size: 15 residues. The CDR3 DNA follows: TGCGCCAGCAGTCCAGCGGGGGGCGGCGCAGATACGCAGTATTTT. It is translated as CASSPAGGGADTQYF.

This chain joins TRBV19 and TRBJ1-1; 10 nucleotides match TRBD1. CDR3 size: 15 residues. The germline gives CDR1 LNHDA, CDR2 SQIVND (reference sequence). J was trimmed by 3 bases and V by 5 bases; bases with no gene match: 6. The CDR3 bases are TGTGCCAGTAGTTCCCGACAGGGGGCCGACACTGAAGCTTTCTTT. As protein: CASSSRQGADTEAFF.

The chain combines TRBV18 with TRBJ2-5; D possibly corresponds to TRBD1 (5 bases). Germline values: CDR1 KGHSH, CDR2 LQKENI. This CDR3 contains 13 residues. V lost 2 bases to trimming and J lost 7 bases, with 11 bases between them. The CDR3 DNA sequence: TGTGCCAGCTCACCAGACAGCCCGGGGACCCAGTACTTC. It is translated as CASSPDSPGTQYF. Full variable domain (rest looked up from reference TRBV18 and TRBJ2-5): NAGVMQNPRHLVRRRGQEARLRCSPMKGHSHVYWYRQLPEEGLKFMVYLQKENIIDESGMPKERFSAEFPKEGPSILRIQQVVRGDSAAYFCASSPDSPGTQYFGPGTRLLVL.

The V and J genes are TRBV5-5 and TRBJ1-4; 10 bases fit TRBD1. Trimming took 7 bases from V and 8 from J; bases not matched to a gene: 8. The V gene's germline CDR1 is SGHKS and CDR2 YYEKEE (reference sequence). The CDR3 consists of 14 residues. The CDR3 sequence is CASGDRGRQEKLFF. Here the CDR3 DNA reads TGTGCCAGCGGTGACAGGGGGCGGCAAGAAAAACTGTTTTTT. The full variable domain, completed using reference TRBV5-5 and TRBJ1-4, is DAGVTQSPTHLIKTRGQQVTLRCSPISGHKSVSWYQQVLGQGPQFIFQYYEKEERGRGNFPDRFSARQFPNYSSELNVNALLLGDSALYLCASGDRGRQEKLFFGSGTQLSVL.

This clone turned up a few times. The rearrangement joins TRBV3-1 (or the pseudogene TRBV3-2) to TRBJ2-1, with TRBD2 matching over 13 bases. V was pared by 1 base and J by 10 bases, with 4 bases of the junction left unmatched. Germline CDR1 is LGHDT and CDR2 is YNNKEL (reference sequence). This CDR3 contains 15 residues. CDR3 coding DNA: TGTGCCAGCAGCCAAGGGACTAGCGGGGGATGGGAGCAGTTCTTC. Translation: CASSQGTSGGWEQFF.

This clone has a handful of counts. CDR3 coding DNA: TGTGCCAGCAGCTTTGGGACATTATATGGCTACACCTTC. Its translation: CASSFGTLYGYTF. The V call is TRBV7-9, the J call TRBJ1-2; D is perhaps TRBD1 (6 bases). The CDR3 is 13 amino acids. V lost 3 bases, J lost 5 bases, and 10 bases lay in between. Germline values: CDR1 SEHNR, CDR2 FQNEAQ (reference sequence).

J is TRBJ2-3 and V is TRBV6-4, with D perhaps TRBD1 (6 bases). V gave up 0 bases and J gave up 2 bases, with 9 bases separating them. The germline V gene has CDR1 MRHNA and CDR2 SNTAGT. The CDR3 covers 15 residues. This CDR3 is CASSDSRGPTDTQYF. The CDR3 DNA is TGTGCCAGCAGTGACTCCAGGGGCCCCACAGATACGCAGTATTTT.

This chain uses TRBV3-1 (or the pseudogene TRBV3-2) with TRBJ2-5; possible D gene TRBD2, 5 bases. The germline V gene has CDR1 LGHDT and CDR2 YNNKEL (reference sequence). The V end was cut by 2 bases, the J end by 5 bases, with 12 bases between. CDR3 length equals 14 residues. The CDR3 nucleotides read TGTGCCAGCAGCCAATCCGGAGGTGGTGAGACCCAGTACTTC. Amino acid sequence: CASSQSGGGETQYF.

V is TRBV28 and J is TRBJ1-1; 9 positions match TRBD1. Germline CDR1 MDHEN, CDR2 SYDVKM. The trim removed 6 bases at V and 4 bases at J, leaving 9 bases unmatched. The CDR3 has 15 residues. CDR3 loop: CASSRTGGLSTEAFF. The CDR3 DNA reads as TGTGCCAGCAGCCGTACAGGGGGCCTGAGCACTGAAGCTTTCTTT.

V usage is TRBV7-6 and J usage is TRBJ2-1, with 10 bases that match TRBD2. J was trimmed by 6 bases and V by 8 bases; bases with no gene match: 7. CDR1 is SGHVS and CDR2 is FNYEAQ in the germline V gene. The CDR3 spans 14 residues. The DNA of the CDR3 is TGTGCCAGCTCCAGACTAGCGGGCCTCAATGAGCAGTTCTTC. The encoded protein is CASSRLAGLNEQFF.

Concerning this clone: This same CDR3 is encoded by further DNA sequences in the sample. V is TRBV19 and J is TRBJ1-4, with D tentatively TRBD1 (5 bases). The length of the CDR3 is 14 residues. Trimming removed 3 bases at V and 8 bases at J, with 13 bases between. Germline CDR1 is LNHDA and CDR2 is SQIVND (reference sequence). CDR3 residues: CASSIAQVGEKLFF. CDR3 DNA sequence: TGTGCCAGTAGTATCGCACAGGTGGGCGAAAAACTGTTTTTT.

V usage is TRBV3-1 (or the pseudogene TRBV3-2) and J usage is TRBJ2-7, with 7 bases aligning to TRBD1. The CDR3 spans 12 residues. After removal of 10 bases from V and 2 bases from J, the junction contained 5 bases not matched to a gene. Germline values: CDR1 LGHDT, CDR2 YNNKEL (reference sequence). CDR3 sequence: CATRDSAYEQYF. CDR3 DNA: TGTGCCACCCGGGACAGCGCCTACGAGCAGTACTTC.

As DNA, the CDR3 is TGTGCCAGCTCACAAGACGGGGACTATGGCTACACCTTC. Translating gives CASSQDGDYGYTF. The chain couples TRBV18 to TRBJ1-2; D gene uncertain. Between the trimmed V and J ends, which lost 4 bases and 3 bases, there was a span of 9 bases. The CDR3 is 13 residues long. CDR1 and CDR2 (germline): KGHSH, LQKENI.

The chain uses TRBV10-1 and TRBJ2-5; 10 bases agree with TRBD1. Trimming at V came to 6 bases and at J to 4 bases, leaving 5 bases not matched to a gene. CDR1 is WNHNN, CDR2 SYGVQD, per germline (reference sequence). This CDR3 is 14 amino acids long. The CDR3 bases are TGCGCCAGCAGCTCGGGACAGGGGCGAGAGACCCAGTACTTC. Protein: CASSSGQGRETQYF.

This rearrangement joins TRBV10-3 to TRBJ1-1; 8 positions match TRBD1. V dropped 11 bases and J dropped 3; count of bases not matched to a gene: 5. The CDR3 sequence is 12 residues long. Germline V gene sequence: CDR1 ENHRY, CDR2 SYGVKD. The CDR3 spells CAVGQGHTEAFF. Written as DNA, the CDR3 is TGTGCCGTCGGACAGGGACACACTGAAGCTTTCTTT.